This TCR beta chain was recorded in a study of blood T cell repertoires in COVID-19. Study-level information: Samples representing acute and convalescent COVID-19 were sourced from the United States, Italy and Spain. PBMCs, B-cell-depleted T cells, or T cells provided the cDNA or gDNA that made up the material.

In the study's own analysis: The authors estimated nucleated cell counts from reference gene primer amplification. Sequencing used immunoSEQ multiplex PCR; TCRdb keeps in-frame clones, though not all of them. The DNA gave D and trimming, while V, J and clone size come from that table. The profile shows about 160,000 clones, around 85% of them singletons. This CDR3 spans 14 amino acids. The germline CDR1 and CDR2 sequences are LGHDT and YNNKEL (reference sequence). V was trimmed by 4 bases and J by 5 bases, leaving 14 bases between them. The receptor's source is a human donor with acute or convalescent COVID-19. The donor label of this sample is uncertain. Sequenced sample: peripheral blood. The chain carries TRBV3-1 (or the pseudogene TRBV3-2) and TRBJ2-5; TRBD1 might be the D (5 bases). The CDR3 bases are TGTGCCAGCAGCCCTCAGGGCCTCGGGGAGACCCAGTACTTC. Amino acids: CASSPQGLGETQYF.